This TCR beta chain appears in the sequencing data of a study of blood T cell repertoires in COVID-19. Measured with immunoSEQ multiplex PCR; TCRdb has only the in-frame clones, and not every one. The sample lists 200,000 or so clones; around three quarters were seen once. The sample comprised peripheral blood. The clonotype was recovered from a woman in her 70s with acute or convalescent COVID-19.

The CDR3 region is CASSRTTGNTEAFF. In DNA form, the CDR3 reads TGCGCCAGCAGCAGGACCACAGGGAACACTGAAGCTTTCTTT. This chain links TRBV5-1 with TRBJ1-1, with D possibly matching TRBD1 (5 bases). This CDR3 spans 14 amino acids. Germline CDR1 and CDR2: SGHRS and YFSETQ. V dropped 4 bases and J dropped 1 base, with 11 bases sitting between them.